The T cell receptor (beta chain) under discussion was sequenced for a study of identical twins. Points from the study as a whole: Conclusions came from cross-sectional statistical analysis, not from following the same donors. For zero-insertion analyses, partial confounding could come from invariant MAIT and iNKT cells.

MiXCR was run by TCRdb on the 5' RACE reads, yielding one entry per CDR3 protein. The sample holds around 1.7 million distinct CDR3 sequences, roughly 35% seen once. The CDR3 length is 13 residues. Germline CDR1 WNHNN, CDR2 SYGVQD (reference sequence). The V gene end was trimmed by 5 bases and the J gene end by 6 bases; junction bases not matched to a gene: 3. In this sample, this clonotype turned up many times. Its target is not known. This chain uses TRBV10-1 with TRBJ2-4, with 8 bases identical to TRBD1. Sequenced input: cord blood. The receptor was derived from a newborn girl in good health. CDR3 amino acids: CASSRGQGNIQYF. The CDR3 DNA follows: TGCGCCAGCAGTCGCGGACAGGGAAACATTCAGTACTTC.